The 16 T cell receptor beta chains in this list originate from one sample, sequenced in a study of control samples from healthy donors and cancer patients. The method was immunoSEQ multiplex PCR; TCRdb's version includes in-frame clones alone and lacks a portion of them. Among 120,000 or so clones, roughly 92% were seen once, and the ten largest hold 0.55% to 0.65%. Sequenced sample: PBMCs. The receptors derive from a man at least 80 years old with head and neck cancer.

The V call is TRBV6-5, the J call TRBJ1-6; TRBD1 agrees at 8 bases. V trimming: 6 bases; J trimming: 10 bases; junction bases outside the gene matches: 5. This CDR3 comprises 13 residues. CDR1 and CDR2 from the germline V gene are MNHEY and SVGAGI. The CDR3 coding sequence is TGTGCCAGCAGGCTACAGGGGGACTCACCCCTCCACTTT. Translation: CASRLQGDSPLHF.

The chain employs TRBV27 and TRBJ2-7; D is undetermined. The CDR3 has 16 amino acids. CDR1 is MNHEY, CDR2 SMNVEV, per germline (reference sequence). V lost 4 bases and J lost 5, with 21 bases in between. The CDR3 DNA follows: TGTGCCAGCAGTTCGGTCAGGACGGTTGGAATCGACGAGCAGTACTTC. Its translation: CASSSVRTVGIDEQYF.

The chain carries TRBV28 and TRBJ1-6; tentative D call: TRBD1 (5 bases). The germline V gene has CDR1 MDHEN and CDR2 SYDVKM. The CDR3 loop spans 14 amino acids. V shed 6 bases and J shed 9 bases, with 15 bases lying between them. CDR3 bases: TGTGCCAGCAGAACGGGAGGGGATTCTTCACCCCTCCACTTT. Encoded protein: CASRTGGDSSPLHF.

The rearrangement uses TRBV13 and TRBJ2-7; no definite D call. CDR3 length equals 12 residues. Between the trimmed V and J ends, which lost 5 bases and 1 base, there was a span of 6 bases. CDR1 and CDR2 (germline): PRHDT, FYEKMQ (reference sequence). CDR3 coding DNA: TGTGCCAGCAGCCGTGCGTCCTACGAGCAGTACTTC. This codes for CASSRASYEQYF.

Of note for this clone: This CDR3 is also generated by other DNA sequences in the sample. V and J are TRBV12-3 or TRBV12-4 and TRBJ1-2, with 7 bases fitting TRBD1. This CDR3 has 13 amino acids. Germline trimming cut 2 bases from V and 5 bases from J; bases unmatched to any gene: 2. CDR3 sequence (DNA): TGTGCCAGCAGTTTACAGGGGGGGTATGGCTACACCTTC. It specifies CASSLQGGYGYTF.

This clone was seen a single time. J is TRBJ1-2 and V is TRBV19; TRBD1 might be the D (6 bases). The CDR3 is 15 residues long. Germline V gene data show CDR1 as LNHDA and CDR2 as SQIVND (reference sequence). V lost 3 bases, J lost 8 bases, and 19 bases lay in between. CDR3 sequence (DNA): TGTGCCAGTAGTATGAGACAGGTCCGGCGGGGCGGCTACACCTTC. This sequence encodes CASSMRQVRRGGYTF. Using reference TRBV19 and TRBJ1-2 for the parts outside the CDR3, the full variable domain is DGGITQSPKYLFRKEGQNVTLSCEQNLNHDAMYWYRQDPGQGLRLIYYSQIVNDFQKGDIAEGYSVSREKKESFPLTVTSAQKNPTAFYLCASSMRQVRRGGYTFGSGTRLTVV.

This chain uses TRBV6-2 or TRBV6-3 with TRBJ1-3; TRBD1 matches at 8 bases. The V gene's germline CDR1 is MNHEY and CDR2 SVGEGT. The CDR3 spans 16 residues. V shed 5 bases and J 4 bases; nucleotides not matched to a gene: 10. CDR3 coding DNA: TGTGCCAGCAGTCCATTCGAGACAGGGGTCGGAAACACCATATATTTT. Its protein product is CASSPFETGVGNTIYF.

The chain joins TRBV7-2 to TRBJ2-7, with unresolved D. In germline, CDR1 is SGHTA, CDR2 FQGNSA. CDR3 length equals 12 residues. Trimming took 2 bases from V and 6 from J, leaving 8 bases between them. CDR3 in DNA: TGTGCCAGCAGCTTAAGCCGTTTCGAGCAGTACTTC. As protein: CASSLSRFEQYF.

The chain uses TRBV6-5 and TRBJ1-5; D is uncertain. Trimming pared 6 bases from V and 5 bases from J, leaving 14 bases between. The CDR3 covers 14 residues. Germline CDR1 reads MNHEY; CDR2 reads SVGAGI. CDR3 nucleotides: TGTGCCAGCAGAACAGACCCTTCCTATCAGCCCCAGCATTTT. It translates to CASRTDPSYQPQHF.

The gene calls are TRBV5-1 and TRBJ1-1, with unresolved D. The CDR3 extends over 12 amino acids. From germline, CDR1 is SGHRS and CDR2 YFSETQ. V shed 0 bases and J shed 3 bases, with 3 bases lying between them. The CDR3 DNA follows: TGCGCCAGCAGCTTGGCCGACACTGAAGCTTTCTTT. Protein: CASSLADTEAFF.

The gene calls are TRBV24-1 and TRBJ2-4, with D perhaps assigned TRBD1 or TRBD2 (5 bases each). Trimming took 3 bases from V and 3 from J, leaving 11 bases between them. There are 15 residues in the CDR3. CDR1 and CDR2 (germline): KGHDR, SFDVKD. In nucleotides, the CDR3 is TGTGCCACCAGTGATGCCGGGGACGGCAAAAACATTCAGTACTTC. Protein sequence: CATSDAGDGKNIQYF.

The chain is built from TRBV15 and TRBJ1-5; D is undetermined. Deletions cut 0 bases from V and 7 bases from J, with 4 bases between. The V gene's germline CDR1 is LNHNV and CDR2 YYDKDF (reference sequence). CDR3 length equals 12 residues. The CDR3 is CATSRDQQPQHF. The CDR3 nucleotides are TGTGCCACCAGCAGAGATCAACAGCCCCAGCATTTT.

The chain has TRBV7-2 and TRBJ2-2; D is undetermined. The V gene's germline CDR1 is SGHTA and CDR2 FQGNSA. The CDR3 is 14 amino acids. Trimming pared 1 base from V and 1 base from J, leaving 4 bases between. The CDR3 loop is CASSLEVNTGELFF. The DNA for the CDR3 is TGTGCCAGCAGCTTAGAAGTGAACACCGGGGAGCTGTTTTTT.

The J gene is TRBJ2-3, the V gene TRBV19; D is uncertain. Germline loops: CDR1 LNHDA, CDR2 SQIVND (reference sequence). Deletions cut 5 bases from V and 4 bases from J, with 7 bases between. The CDR3 length is 12 residues. For the CDR3, the DNA is TGTGCCAGTAGTTTTCTCCCAGATACGCAGTATTTT. It translates to CASSFLPDTQYF.

The V and J genes are TRBV19 and TRBJ1-5; D uncertain. Trimming shortened V by 4 bases and J by 3 bases, and 10 bases separated the two germline ends. Per the germline V gene, CDR1 is LNHDA and CDR2 is SQIVND (reference sequence). This CDR3 is built from 14 residues. CDR3 in amino acids: CASSTPGLNQPQHF. The CDR3 bases are TGTGCCAGTAGTACTCCGGGCCTCAATCAGCCCCAGCATTTT.

V usage is TRBV12-3 or TRBV12-4 and J usage is TRBJ1-1; D uncertain. V was clipped by 6 bases and J by 7 bases, with 9 bases between them. This CDR3 is 11 amino acids long. CDR3: CASRSRFEAFF. The CDR3 nucleotides read TGTGCCAGCAGATCAAGATTTGAAGCTTTCTTT.